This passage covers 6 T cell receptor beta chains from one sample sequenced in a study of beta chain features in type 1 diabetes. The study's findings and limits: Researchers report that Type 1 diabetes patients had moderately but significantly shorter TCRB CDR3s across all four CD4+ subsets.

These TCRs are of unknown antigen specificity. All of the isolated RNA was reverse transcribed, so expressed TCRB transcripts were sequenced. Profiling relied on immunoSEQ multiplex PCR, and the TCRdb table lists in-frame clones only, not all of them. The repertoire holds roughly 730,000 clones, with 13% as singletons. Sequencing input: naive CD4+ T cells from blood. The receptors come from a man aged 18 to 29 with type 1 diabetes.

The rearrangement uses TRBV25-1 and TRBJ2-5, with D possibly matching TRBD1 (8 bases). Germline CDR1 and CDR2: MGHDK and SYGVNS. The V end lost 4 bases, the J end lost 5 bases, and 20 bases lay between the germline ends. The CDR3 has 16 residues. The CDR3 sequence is CASSVQGGGARETQYF. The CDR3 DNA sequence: TGTGCCAGCAGTGTACAGGGGGGGGGCGCCCGGGAGACCCAGTACTTC.

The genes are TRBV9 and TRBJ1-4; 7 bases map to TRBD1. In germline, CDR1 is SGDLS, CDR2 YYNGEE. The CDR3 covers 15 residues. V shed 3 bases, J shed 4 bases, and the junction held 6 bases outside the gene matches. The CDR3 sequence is CASSADRALNEKLFF. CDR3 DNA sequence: TGTGCCAGCAGCGCCGACAGGGCCCTTAATGAAAAACTGTTTTTT.

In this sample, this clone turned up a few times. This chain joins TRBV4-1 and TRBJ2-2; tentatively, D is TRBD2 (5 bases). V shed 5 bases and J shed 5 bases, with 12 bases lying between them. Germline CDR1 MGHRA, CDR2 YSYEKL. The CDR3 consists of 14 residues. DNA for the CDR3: TGCGCCAGCAGCTCCGGGATCCCTACCGGGGAGCTGTTTTTT. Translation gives CASSSGIPTGELFF.

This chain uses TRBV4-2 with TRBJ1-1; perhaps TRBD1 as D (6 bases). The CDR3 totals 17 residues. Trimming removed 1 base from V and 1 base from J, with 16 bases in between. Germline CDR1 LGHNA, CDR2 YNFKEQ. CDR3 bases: TGTGCCAGCAGCCAAGTCTCAACAGGGACCGGGAACACTGAAGCTTTCTTT. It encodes CASSQVSTGTGNTEAFF.

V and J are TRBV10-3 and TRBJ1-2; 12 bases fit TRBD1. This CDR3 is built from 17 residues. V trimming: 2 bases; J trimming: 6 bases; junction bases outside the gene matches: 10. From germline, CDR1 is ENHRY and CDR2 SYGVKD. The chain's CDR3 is CAISEPYSGTGGNGYTF. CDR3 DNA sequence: TGTGCCATCAGTGAGCCATACTCGGGGACAGGGGGCAATGGCTACACCTTC.

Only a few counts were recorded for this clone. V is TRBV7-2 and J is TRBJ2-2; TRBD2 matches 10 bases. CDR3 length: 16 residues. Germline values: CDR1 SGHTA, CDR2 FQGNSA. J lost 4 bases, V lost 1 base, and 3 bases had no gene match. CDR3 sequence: CASSLVGLAVTGELFF. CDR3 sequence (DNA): TGTGCCAGCAGCTTAGTTGGACTAGCGGTCACCGGGGAGCTGTTTTTT.